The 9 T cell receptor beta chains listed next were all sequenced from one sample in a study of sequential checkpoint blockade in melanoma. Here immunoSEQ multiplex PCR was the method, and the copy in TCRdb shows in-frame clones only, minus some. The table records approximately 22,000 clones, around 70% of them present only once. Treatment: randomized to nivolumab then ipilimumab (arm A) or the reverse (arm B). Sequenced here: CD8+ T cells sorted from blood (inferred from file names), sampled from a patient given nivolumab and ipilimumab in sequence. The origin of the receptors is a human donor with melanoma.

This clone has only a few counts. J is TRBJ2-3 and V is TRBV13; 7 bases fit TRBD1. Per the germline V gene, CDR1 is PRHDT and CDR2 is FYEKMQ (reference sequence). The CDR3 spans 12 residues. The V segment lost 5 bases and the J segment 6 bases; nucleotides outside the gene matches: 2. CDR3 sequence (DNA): TGTGCCAGCAGCCCCAGGGGGGATACGCAGTATTTT. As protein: CASSPRGDTQYF. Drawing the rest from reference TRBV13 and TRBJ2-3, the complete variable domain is AAGVIQSPRHLIKEKRETATLKCYPIPRHDTVYWYQQGPGQDPQFLISFYEKMQSDKGSIPDRFSAQQFSDYHSELNMSSLELGDSALYFCASSPRGDTQYFGPGTRLTVL.

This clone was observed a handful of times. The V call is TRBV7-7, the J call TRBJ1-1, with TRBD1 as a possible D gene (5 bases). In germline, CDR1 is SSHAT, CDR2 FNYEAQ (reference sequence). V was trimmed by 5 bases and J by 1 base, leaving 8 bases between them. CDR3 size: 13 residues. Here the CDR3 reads CASSRGENTEAFF. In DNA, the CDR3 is TGTGCCAGCAGCCGGGGGGAGAACACTGAAGCTTTCTTT. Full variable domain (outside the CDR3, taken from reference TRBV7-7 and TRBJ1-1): GAGVSQSPRYKVTKRGQDVTLRCDPISSHATLYWYQQALGQGPEFLTYFNYEAQPDKSGLPSDRFSAERPEGSISTLTIQRTEQRDSAMYRCASSRGENTEAFFGQGTRLTVV.

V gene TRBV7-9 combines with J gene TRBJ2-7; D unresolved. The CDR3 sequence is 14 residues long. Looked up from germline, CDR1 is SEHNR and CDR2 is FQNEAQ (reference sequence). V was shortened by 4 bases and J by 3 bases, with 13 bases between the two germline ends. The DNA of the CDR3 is TGTGCCAGCAGCTCGCCCCGGGTTTTCTACGAGCAGTACTTC. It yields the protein CASSSPRVFYEQYF. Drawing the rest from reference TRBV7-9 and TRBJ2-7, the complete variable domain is DTGVSQNPRHKITKRGQNVTFRCDPISEHNRLYWYRQTLGQGPEFLTYFQNEAQLEKSRLLSDRFSAERPKGSFSTLEIQRTEQGDSAMYLCASSSPRVFYEQYFGPGTRLTVT.

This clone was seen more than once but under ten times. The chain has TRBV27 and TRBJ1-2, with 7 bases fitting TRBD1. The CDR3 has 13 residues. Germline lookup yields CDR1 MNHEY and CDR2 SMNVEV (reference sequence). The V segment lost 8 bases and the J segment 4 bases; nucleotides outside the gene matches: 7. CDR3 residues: CASSRGFGYGYTF. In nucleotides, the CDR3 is TGTGCCAGCTCCAGGGGGTTCGGCTATGGCTACACCTTC.

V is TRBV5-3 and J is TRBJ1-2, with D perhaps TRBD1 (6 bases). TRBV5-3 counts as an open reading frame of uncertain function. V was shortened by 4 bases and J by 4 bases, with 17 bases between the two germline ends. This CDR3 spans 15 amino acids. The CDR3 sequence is CARSLGASASYGYTF. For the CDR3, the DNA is TGTGCCAGAAGCCTGGGGGCCTCAGCCTCCTATGGCTACACCTTC.

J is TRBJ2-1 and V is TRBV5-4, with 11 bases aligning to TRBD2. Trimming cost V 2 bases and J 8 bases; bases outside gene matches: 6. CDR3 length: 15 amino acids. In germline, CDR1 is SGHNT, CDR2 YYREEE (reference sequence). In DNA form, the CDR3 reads TGTGCCAGCAGCTTTAGCGGGGGGGCCCAGGATGAGCAGTTCTTC. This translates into CASSFSGGAQDEQFF.

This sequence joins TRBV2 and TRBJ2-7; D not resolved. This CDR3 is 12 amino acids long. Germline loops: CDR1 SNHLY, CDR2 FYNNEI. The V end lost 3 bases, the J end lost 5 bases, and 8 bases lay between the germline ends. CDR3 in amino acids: CASSDGPNEQYF. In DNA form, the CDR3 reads TGTGCCAGCAGTGATGGGCCTAACGAGCAGTACTTC.

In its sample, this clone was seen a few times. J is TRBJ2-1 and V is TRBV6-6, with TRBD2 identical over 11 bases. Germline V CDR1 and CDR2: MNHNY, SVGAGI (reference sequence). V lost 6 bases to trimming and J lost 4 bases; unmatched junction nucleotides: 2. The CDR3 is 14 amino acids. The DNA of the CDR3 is TGTGCCAGCAGCATAGCGGGGGGGTACAATGAGCAGTTCTTC. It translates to CASSIAGGYNEQFF.

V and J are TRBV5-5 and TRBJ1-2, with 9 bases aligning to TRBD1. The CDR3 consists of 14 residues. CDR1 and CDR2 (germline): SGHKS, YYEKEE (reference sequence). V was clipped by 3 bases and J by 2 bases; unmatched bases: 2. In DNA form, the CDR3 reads TGTGCCAGCAGCTCCACAGGGGGCAACTATGGCTACACCTTC. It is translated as CASSSTGGNYGYTF. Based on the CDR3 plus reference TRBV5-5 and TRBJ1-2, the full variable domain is DAGVTQSPTHLIKTRGQQVTLRCSPISGHKSVSWYQQVLGQGPQFIFQYYEKEERGRGNFPDRFSARQFPNYSSELNVNALLLGDSALYLCASSSTGGNYGYTFGSGTRLTVV.